These T cell receptor beta chains were read from a single sample in a study of T cell responses to AZD1222 COVID-19 vaccine. Profiling relied on immunoSEQ multiplex PCR, and the TCRdb table lists in-frame clones only, not all of them. In the table there are approximately 150,000 clones, approximately 93% of which are singletons. Sample: peripheral blood, taken on day 0 of AZD1222 vaccination. These receptors were obtained from an adult in good health. The CDR3 runs from the conserved cysteine through the conserved F or W. A D gene is named only where the DNA matches it firmly. Where a row states a size, it is once, few, many or the class of an expanded clone; other rows omit it.

TRBJ1-2,TRBD1,.,17,TRBV19,CASSWEPGTGKFYGYTF,TGTGCCAGTAGTTGGGAACCCGGGACAGGGAAATTTTATGGCTACACCTTC
TRBJ2-7,.,few,14,TRBV6-5,CASSYSRDGYEQYF,TGTGCCAGCAGTTACTCGCGGGATGGGTACGAGCAGTACTTC
TRBJ1-4,TRBD1,.,16,TRBV10-3,CAISDSGTVSNEKLFF,TGTGCCATCAGTGATTCCGGGACAGTCAGTAATGAAAAACTGTTTTTT
TRBJ2-1,TRBD2,.,14,TRBV9,CASSVHRGGNEQFF,TGTGCCAGCAGCGTACACCGGGGGGGCAATGAGCAGTTCTTC
TRBJ1-1,.,once,13,TRBV10-3,CAISVSGSGAGFF,TGTGCCATCAGTGTATCAGGGAGTGGAGCTGGTTTCTTT
TRBJ1-5,.,.,16,TRBV20-1,CSASDREIYSNQPQHF,TGCAGTGCTAGTGACCGGGAAATCTATAGCAATCAGCCCCAGCATTTT
TRBJ1-6,.,.,12,TRBV9,CASGGGNSPLHF,TGTGCCAGCGGGGGGGGTAATTCACCCCTCCACTTT
TRBJ2-7,.,.,17,TRBV7-9,CASSLFPGTSTAYEQYF,TGTGCCAGCAGCTTATTTCCCGGGACCTCCACCGCTTACGAGCAGTACTTC
TRBJ2-3,.,.,21,TRBV19,CASSISLSDPDFQTSTDTQYF,TGTGCCAGTAGTATTTCCCTCAGCGACCCGGACTTTCAAACTAGCACAGATACGCAGTATTTT
TRBJ2-1,TRBD2,.,16,TRBV9,CASSVDYSGIYNEQFF,TGTGCCAGCAGCGTAGACTATAGCGGGATCTACAATGAGCAGTTCTTC
TRBJ2-5,.,.,12,TRBV30,CAWSGGAETQYF,TGTGCCTGGAGTGGCGGGGCTGAGACCCAGTACTTC
TRBJ2-7,TRBD1,.,15,TRBV18,CASSPRGQDFYEQYF,TGTGCCAGCTCACCAAGGGGACAGGACTTCTACGAGCAGTACTTC
TRBJ2-7,.,.,15,TRBV28,CASTTTGDWNYEQYF,TGTGCCAGCACCACGACCGGGGACTGGAACTACGAGCAGTACTTC
TRBJ2-1,TRBD2,.,17,TRBV9,CASSVEAPGLAYDEQFF,TGTGCCAGCAGCGTAGAGGCCCCCGGACTAGCTTACGATGAGCAGTTCTTC
TRBJ1-2,.,.,14,TRBV3-1/TRBV3-2,CASSPLGLLYGYTF,TGTGCCAGCAGCCCATTGGGACTCCTCTATGGCTACACCTTC
TRBJ1-2,.,once,14,TRBV5-6,CASSLMTDNYGYTF,TGTGCCAGCAGCTTGATGACAGACAACTATGGCTACACCTTC
TRBJ2-3,.,once,12,TRBV12-3/TRBV12-4,CASSYPLDTQYF,TGTGCCAGCAGCTACCCGCTCGATACGCAGTATTTT
TRBJ2-7,.,.,16,TRBV7-8,CASSLGGRGVSYEQYF,TGTGCCAGCAGCTTAGGGGGGCGGGGTGTTTCCTACGAGCAGTACTTC
TRBJ1-2,TRBD1,.,16,TRBV5-4,CASSRLPGQGHYGYTF,TGTGCCAGCAGCCGATTGCCGGGACAGGGTCACTATGGCTACACCTTC
TRBJ2-3,TRBD1,.,14,TRBV7-2,CASSLDRGTDTQYF,TGTGCCAGCAGCCTCGACAGGGGCACAGATACGCAGTATTTT
TRBJ2-5,.,.,13,TRBV7-2,CASSLNWAETQYF,TGTGCCAGCAGCTTAAACTGGGCGGAGACCCAGTACTTC
TRBJ1-3,.,.,15,TRBV14,CASSQGAVSGNTIYF,TGTGCCAGCAGCCAAGGGGCGGTCTCTGGAAACACCATATATTTT
TRBJ1-4,.,.,16,TRBV4-1,CASSQRLQREGEKLFF,TGCGCCAGCAGCCAGCGCTTACAAAGGGAGGGCGAAAAACTGTTTTTT
TRBJ2-1,TRBD2,.,15,TRBV7-2,CASSLAGGNYNEQFF,TGTGCCAGCAGCTTAGCGGGGGGGAACTACAATGAGCAGTTCTTC
TRBJ2-7,TRBD1,.,13,TRBV29-1,CSVVDRASYEQYF,TGCAGCGTTGTTGACAGGGCGTCCTACGAGCAGTACTTC
TRBJ1-5,.,.,16,TRBV3-1/TRBV3-2,CASSQDLPFSNQPQHF,TGTGCCAGCAGCCAAGATCTCCCTTTTAGCAATCAGCCCCAGCATTTT
TRBJ2-7,TRBD1,.,15,TRBV5-1,CASSNYGTEAYEQYF,TGCGCCAGCAGCAACTACGGGACAGAAGCCTACGAGCAGTACTTC
TRBJ1-1,.,.,14,TRBV2,CASSQVNEWTEAFF,TGTGCCAGCAGTCAAGTAAATGAGTGGACTGAAGCTTTCTTT
TRBJ1-3,.,.,14,TRBV18,CASSRTEEGNTIYF,TGTGCCAGCTCACGGACAGAAGAAGGAAACACCATATATTTT
TRBJ1-2,.,.,13,TRBV28,CATKEGRSYGYTF,TGTGCCACCAAGGAAGGTCGGAGCTATGGCTACACCTTC
TRBJ2-7,TRBD1,.,18,TRBV30,CAWSALSGGLLGSYEQYF,TGTGCCTGGAGTGCTCTTTCAGGGGGCCTCCTCGGGTCCTACGAGCAGTACTTC
TRBJ2-7,.,once,14,TRBV5-1,CASSLGTAAYEQYF,TGCGCCAGCAGCTTGGGGACAGCAGCCTACGAGCAGTACTTC
TRBJ1-6,.,.,16,TRBV28,CASSLRSGHQVSPLHF,TGTGCCAGCAGTTTAAGATCCGGACACCAAGTTTCACCCCTCCACTTT
TRBJ2-3,.,once,15,TRBV7-2,CASSLIGASTDTQYF,TGTGCCAGCAGCTTAATCGGAGCCAGCACAGATACGCAGTATTTT
TRBJ2-6,.,.,15,TRBV6-5,CASSHDSSGANVLTF,TGTGCCAGCAGTCACGACAGCTCTGGGGCCAACGTCCTGACTTTC
TRBJ1-1,.,.,14,TRBV14,CASSRLTGNTEAFF,TGTGCCAGCAGCCGGCTGACAGGGAACACTGAAGCTTTCTTT
TRBJ1-5,.,.,16,TRBV5-6,CASSLLSGGIGQPQHF,TGTGCCAGCAGCCTGCTATCGGGGGGCATCGGTCAGCCCCAGCATTTT
TRBJ1-1,.,.,16,TRBV5-6,CASSLWLGSMNTEAFF,TGTGCCAGCAGCTTGTGGCTGGGAAGCATGAACACTGAAGCTTTCTTT
TRBJ2-1,TRBD2,.,15,TRBV19,CASSIDGGLVNEQFF,TGTGCCAGTAGTATAGACGGTGGACTAGTCAATGAGCAGTTCTTC
TRBJ2-7,TRBD1,.,14,TRBV28,CASSQPGQIYEQYF,TGTGCCAGCAGTCAACCGGGACAGATCTACGAGCAGTACTTC
TRBJ1-4,.,.,14,TRBV7-9,CASVTGQGDEKLFF,TGTGCCAGCGTCACTGGGCAGGGAGATGAAAAACTGTTTTTT
TRBJ2-1,.,.,17,TRBV4-1,CASSQERLAGSYNEQFF,TGCGCCAGCAGCCAAGAGAGGCTAGCCGGATCCTACAATGAGCAGTTCTTC
TRBJ1-3,.,.,15,TRBV7-2,CASSSVRGSGNTIYF,TGTGCCAGCAGCTCGGTTCGGGGTTCCGGGAACACCATATATTTT
TRBJ2-5,.,once,13,TRBV27,CASSPSVGVTQYF,TGTGCCAGCAGTCCCTCGGTGGGCGTGACCCAGTACTTC
TRBJ2-7,.,once,14,TRBV13,CASSPRQRSYEQYF,TGTGCCAGCAGCCCCCGACAGCGCTCCTACGAGCAGTACTTC